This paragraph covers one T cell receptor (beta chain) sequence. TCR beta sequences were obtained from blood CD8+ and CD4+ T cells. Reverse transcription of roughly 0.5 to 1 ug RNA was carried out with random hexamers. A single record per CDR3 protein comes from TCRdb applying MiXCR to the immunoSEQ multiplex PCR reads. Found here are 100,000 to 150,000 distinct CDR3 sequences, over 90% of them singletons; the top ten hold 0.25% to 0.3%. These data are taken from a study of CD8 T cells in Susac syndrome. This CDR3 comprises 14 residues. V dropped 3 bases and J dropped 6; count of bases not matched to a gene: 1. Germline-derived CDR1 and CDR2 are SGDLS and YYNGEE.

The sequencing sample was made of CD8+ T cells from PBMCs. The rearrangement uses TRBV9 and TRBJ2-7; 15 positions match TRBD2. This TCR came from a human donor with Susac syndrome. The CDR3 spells CASSEGLAGGEQYF. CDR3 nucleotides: TGTGCCAGCAGCGAGGGACTAGCGGGGGGCGAGCAGTACTTC. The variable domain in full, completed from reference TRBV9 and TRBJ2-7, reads DSGVTQTPKHLITATGQRVTLRCSPRSGDLSVYWYQQSLDQGLQFLIQYYNGEERAKGNILERFSAQQFPDLHSELNLSSLELGDSALYFCASSEGLAGGEQYFGPGTRLTVT.